The 10 T cell receptor beta chains below come from one sample, sequenced in a study of blood T cell repertoires in COVID-19. Sequencing used immunoSEQ multiplex PCR; TCRdb keeps in-frame clones, though not all of them. The sample includes about 120,000 clones, more than 60% seen only once; the top ten take about 1.9%. Material: peripheral blood. The receptor source for this set is a woman aged 70-85 years with acute or convalescent COVID-19.

CDR3 in DNA: TGTGCCAGCCAGGGGCTCTCTGGAAACACCATATATTTT. As protein: CASQGLSGNTIYF. The chain couples TRBV25-1 to TRBJ1-3; TRBD1 is a possible D gene (6 bases). Germline loops: CDR1 MGHDK, CDR2 SYGVNS. With 8 bases removed from V and 0 bases from J, the gap between germline ends came to 8 bases. The CDR3 runs 13 residues. Full variable domain (missing parts from reference TRBV25-1 and TRBJ1-3): EADIYQTPRYLVIGTGKKITLECSQTMGHDKMYWYQQDPGMELHLIHYSYGVNSTEKGDLSSESTVSRIRTEHFPLTLESARPSHTSQYLCASQGLSGNTIYFGEGSWLTVV.

The chain couples TRBV7-8 to TRBJ1-6, with D hard to call. V was shortened by 2 bases and J by 7 bases, with 12 bases between the two germline ends. CDR1 and CDR2 (germline): SGHVS, FQNEAQ. The CDR3 is made up of 15 amino acids. This CDR3 is CASSLLDSWNSPLHF. In nucleotides, the CDR3 is TGTGCCAGCAGCTTACTGGACTCCTGGAATTCACCCCTCCACTTT.

The V call is TRBV9, the J call TRBJ2-2; D may be TRBD1 (6 bases). The germline V gene encodes CDR1 SGDLS and CDR2 YYNGEE. With 4 bases removed from V and 4 bases from J, the gap between germline ends came to 14 bases. The CDR3 sequence is 15 residues long. DNA of the CDR3: TGTGCCAGCAGCTTCACCGGGACATCCACCGGGGAGCTGTTTTTT. Translation: CASSFTGTSTGELFF.

This clone appeared a few times. The chain has TRBV7-9 and TRBJ2-1, with 10 bases aligning to TRBD2. After removal of 0 bases from V and 7 bases from J, the junction contained 9 bases not matched to a gene. Germline lookup yields CDR1 SEHNR and CDR2 FQNEAQ (reference sequence). The CDR3 covers 17 residues. The CDR3 sequence is CASSLAPVAGGSNEQFF. CDR3 bases: TGTGCCAGCAGCTTAGCTCCAGTAGCGGGGGGCAGTAATGAGCAGTTCTTC. Together with reference TRBV7-9 and TRBJ2-1, the CDR3 gives the full variable domain: DTGVSQNPRHKITKRGQNVTFRCDPISEHNRLYWYRQTLGQGPEFLTYFQNEAQLEKSRLLSDRFSAERPKGSFSTLEIQRTEQGDSAMYLCASSLAPVAGGSNEQFFGPGTRLTVL.

V is TRBV6-5 and J is TRBJ1-5; D might be TRBD1 (6 bases). Germline lookup yields CDR1 MNHEY and CDR2 SVGAGI. The CDR3 consists of 15 residues. The V and J ends lost 7 bases and 7 bases respectively, with 20 bases between them. CDR3 residues: CASMESRTRGQPQHF. CDR3 coding DNA: TGTGCCAGCATGGAGAGTCGAACAAGGGGGCAGCCCCAGCATTTT.

This clone has just a few counts. The chain recombines TRBV5-6 with TRBJ1-6; maybe TRBD1 (6 bases). Germline V lookup: CDR1 SGHDT, CDR2 YYEEEE. V was clipped by 1 base and J by 7 bases, with 18 bases between them. The CDR3 is 17 residues long. In DNA, the CDR3 is TGTGCCAGCAGCTTGCTCGCAGGGGCCCTGTTGAATTCACCCCTCCACTTT. The encoded protein is CASSLLAGALLNSPLHF.

This clone was counted ten times or more. The chain employs TRBV21-1 and TRBJ1-1; the table's D call, TRBD1, was not checked against the DNA. TRBV21-1 has pseudogene status. The CDR3 loop spans 11 amino acids. The CDR3 DNA follows: TGTGCCAGCAGCAAAGAGGGGCAAACTTTCTTT. Amino acid sequence: CASSKEGQTFF.

This clone appeared a single time. This chain connects TRBV30 to TRBJ1-2; tentatively, D is TRBD1 (6 bases). V lost 2 bases and J lost 5, with 18 bases in between. The CDR3 is 15 residues long. Germline CDR1 and CDR2: GTSNPN and SVGIG (reference sequence). CDR3 sequence reads: CAWSTFGGAGYGYTF. The CDR3 DNA reads TGTGCCTGGAGTACCTTTGGGGGGGCAGGGTATGGCTACACCTTC.

The V call is TRBV2, the J call TRBJ1-1; D gene ambiguous. Trimming removed 5 bases from V and 2 bases from J, with 12 bases in between. The CDR3 is made up of 14 amino acids. Germline CDR1 SNHLY, CDR2 FYNNEI. The CDR3 DNA reads as TGTGCCAGCAGTCCGCGGGCCCTAAACACTGAAGCTTTCTTT. Translation: CASSPRALNTEAFF.

The gene calls are TRBV7-2 and TRBJ1-1; possibly TRBD1 for D (5 bases). Trimming removed 3 bases from V and 0 bases from J, with 17 bases in between. Germline CDR1 reads SGHTA; CDR2 reads FQGNSA. The CDR3 is 17 residues long. The CDR3 spells CASSFPLRGHMNTEAFF. The CDR3 DNA reads TGTGCCAGCAGCTTCCCCCTAAGGGGCCACATGAACACTGAAGCTTTCTTT.